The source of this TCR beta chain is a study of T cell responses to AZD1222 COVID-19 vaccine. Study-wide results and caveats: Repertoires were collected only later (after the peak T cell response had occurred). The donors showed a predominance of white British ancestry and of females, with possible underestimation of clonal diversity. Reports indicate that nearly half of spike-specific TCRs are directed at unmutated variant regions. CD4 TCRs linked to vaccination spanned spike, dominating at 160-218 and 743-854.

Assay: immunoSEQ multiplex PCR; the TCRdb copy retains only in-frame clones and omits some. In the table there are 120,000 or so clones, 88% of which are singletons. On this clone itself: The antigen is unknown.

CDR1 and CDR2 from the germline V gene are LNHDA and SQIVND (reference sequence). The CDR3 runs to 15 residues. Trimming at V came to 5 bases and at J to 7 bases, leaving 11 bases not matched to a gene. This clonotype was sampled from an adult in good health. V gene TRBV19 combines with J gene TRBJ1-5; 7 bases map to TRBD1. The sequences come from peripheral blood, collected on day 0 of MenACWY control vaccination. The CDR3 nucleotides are TGTGCCAGTAGTTTGGGGGGACAGAGACGCCAGCCCCAGCATTTT. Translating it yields CASSLGGQRRQPQHF.